A single sample gave rise to the 21 T cell receptor beta chains below, sequenced in a study of T-cell reconstitution after alpha-beta-depleted transplantation in children. Unique molecular identifiers were used to barcode this TCRbeta library. TCRdb reanalysed the PCR reads using MiXCR and keeps one entry per CDR3 protein. Of just over 350,000 distinct CDR3 sequences in the sample, roughly 15% were seen once. Sequenced here: PBMCs, sampled from the stem cell graft. The origin of the receptors is a human donor who donated a stem cell graft to a child with Fanconi anemia.

This clonotype has a count of ten or more. The chain uses TRBV5-5 and TRBJ1-3; no clear D gene. This CDR3 is 15 amino acids long. Trimming left V 3 bases short and J 0 bases short, with 10 bases between. Germline V gives CDR1 SGHKS, CDR2 YYEKEE (reference sequence). CDR3 residues: CASSWSGRSGNTIYF. CDR3 DNA sequence: TGTGCCAGCAGCTGGTCTGGTCGCTCTGGAAACACCATATATTTT.

This clonotype was observed at least ten times. The V call is TRBV7-2, the J call TRBJ2-2; D is ambiguous. V dropped 6 bases and J dropped 7 bases, with 9 bases sitting between them. The CDR3 is made up of 12 amino acids. Germline V gene data show CDR1 as SGHTA and CDR2 as FQGNSA. The CDR3 here is CASRALGGELFF. CDR3 sequence (DNA): TGTGCCAGCAGGGCCCTTGGCGGGGAGCTGTTTTTT.

This clonotype was recorded many times. The chain recombines TRBV7-9 with TRBJ1-4; a possible D gene is TRBD1 (5 bases). CDR1 is SEHNR, CDR2 FQNEAQ, per germline (reference sequence). V lost 8 bases, J lost 0 bases, and 10 bases lay in between. The CDR3 has 14 amino acids. CDR3 bases: TGTGCCAGCCGAGAGACAGCAACTAATGAAAAACTGTTTTTT. It is translated as CASRETATNEKLFF.

This clonotype was detected ten times or more. The chain is built from TRBV19 and TRBJ1-2; D remains ambiguous. Per germline, CDR1 LNHDA and CDR2 SQIVND (reference sequence). The CDR3 is 14 amino acids. V was trimmed by 6 bases and J by 8 bases, leaving 19 bases between them. The DNA for the CDR3 is TGTGCCAGTAGGAGGTCCGGGCCCCGAGGAGGCTACACCTTC. Its translation: CASRRSGPRGGYTF.

This clonotype was counted many times. This sequence joins TRBV18 and TRBJ2-2, with D hard to call. V gave up 5 bases and J gave up 5 bases, with 6 bases separating them. CDR1 and CDR2 from the germline V gene are KGHSH and LQKENI. CDR3 size: 12 residues. The CDR3 bases are TGTGCCAGCTCAAAACTGACCGGGGAGCTGTTTTTT. It specifies CASSKLTGELFF.

Ten or more counts support this clonotype. J is TRBJ1-1 and V is TRBV27, with D uncertain. This CDR3 has 14 amino acids. Per the germline V gene, CDR1 is MNHEY and CDR2 is SMNVEV (reference sequence). Between the trimmed V and J ends, which lost 5 bases and 3 bases, there was a span of 13 bases. The CDR3 DNA sequence: TGTGCCAGCAGTCCCAAGGTTGTTTACACTGAAGCTTTCTTT. Protein: CASSPKVVYTEAFF.

This chain joins TRBV6-1 and TRBJ2-1, with TRBD1 as a possible D gene (6 bases). This CDR3 comprises 15 residues. The germline CDR1 and CDR2 sequences are MNHNS and SASEGT. With 2 bases removed from V and 5 bases from J, the gap between germline ends came to 13 bases. CDR3 in DNA: TGTGCCAGCAGTGAACCACAGGGAGTCCACAATGAGCAGTTCTTC. This sequence encodes CASSEPQGVHNEQFF.

The CDR3 loop reads CASSRPSEGVTGELFF. The CDR3 nucleotides read TGTGCCAGCAGCCGTCCCTCCGAGGGGGTCACCGGGGAGCTGTTTTTT. The V gene is TRBV3-1, the J gene TRBJ2-2; TRBD1 might be the D (6 bases). CDR3 length equals 16 residues. V was shortened by 4 bases and J by 4 bases, with 16 bases between the two germline ends. The germline gives CDR1 LGHDT, CDR2 YNNKEL (reference sequence).

J is TRBJ2-2 and V is TRBV10-3; 12 nucleotides line up with TRBD2. CDR3 length: 18 amino acids. The V gene end was trimmed by 5 bases and the J gene end by 4 bases; junction bases not matched to a gene: 11. The V gene's germline CDR1 is ENHRY and CDR2 SYGVKD. The CDR3 DNA sequence: TGTGCCATCAGTTTAGTATCTAGCGGGGGGGCCGGCACCGGGGAGCTGTTTTTT. Encoded protein: CAISLVSSGGAGTGELFF.

DNA of the CDR3: TGTGCCAGCAGTTTATCTCAGGGTCTGGGGTATGGCTACACCTTC. As protein: CASSLSQGLGYGYTF. The V and J genes are TRBV6-5 and TRBJ1-2, with D possibly being TRBD1 (5 bases). Germline-derived CDR1 and CDR2 are MNHEY and SVGAGI. The CDR3 contains 15 residues. Trimming removed 4 bases at V and 5 bases at J, with 17 bases between.

A few counts support this clonotype. V gene TRBV29-1 combines with J gene TRBJ2-5; 10 bases align to TRBD1. The germline CDR1 and CDR2 sequences are SQVTM and ANQGSEA. The CDR3 contains 13 residues. Trimming at V came to 7 bases and at J to 2 bases, leaving 4 bases not matched to a gene. CDR3 loop: CSARQGAQETQYF. CDR3 coding DNA: TGCAGCGCAAGACAGGGGGCACAAGAGACCCAGTACTTC.

This clonotype was observed many times. In this CDR3 the conserved last residue, phenylalanine or tryptophan, is missing, so a read error is likely. Because the CDR3's place on the DNA is in doubt, the DNA is left out and the CDR3 is given as listed by TCRdb. The chain links TRBV4-2 to TRBJ2-7; the tabulated D call, TRBD1, remains unverified against the DNA. Germline V gene sequence: CDR1 LGHNA, CDR2 YNFKEQ. A total of 13 residues make up the CDR3, ends included. CDR3 in amino acids: CASSQGRIGTRGI.

J is TRBJ2-1 and V is TRBV29-1, with D possibly being TRBD1 (8 bases). The CDR3 is 17 residues long. Germline V gene data show CDR1 as SQVTM and CDR2 as ANQGSEA. Trimming took off 2 bases at V and 4 bases at J, with 21 bases between the two ends. The CDR3: CSVENPSGQGGYNEQFF. CDR3 DNA sequence: TGCAGCGTTGAAAATCCCTCAGGACAGGGAGGGTACAATGAGCAGTTCTTC.

V is TRBV15 and J is TRBJ2-5; tentative D call: TRBD1 (6 bases). Germline V gene sequence: CDR1 LNHNV, CDR2 YYDKDF (reference sequence). CDR3 length: 14 amino acids. V was pared by 5 bases and J by 3 bases, with 13 bases between. CDR3 coding DNA: TGTGCCACCAGCGAGGGTGGACAGAAAGAGACCCAGTACTTC. Translation gives CATSEGGQKETQYF.

This clonotype was seen only a few times. The chain recombines TRBV5-1 with TRBJ1-1; D not resolved. The CDR3 extends over 16 amino acids. The V end lost 0 bases, the J end lost 0 bases, and 12 bases lay between the germline ends. Germline V CDR1 and CDR2: SGHRS, YFSETQ. The CDR3 here is CASSLELRGVNTEAFF. CDR3 nucleotide sequence: TGCGCCAGCAGCTTGGAACTGCGGGGAGTGAACACTGAAGCTTTCTTT.

The chain links TRBV24-1 to TRBJ2-4, with D possibly called TRBD1 or TRBD2 (6 bases each). The CDR3 loop spans 15 amino acids. Trimming shortened V by 4 bases and J by 6 bases, and 15 bases separated the two germline ends. Germline V gene sequence: CDR1 KGHDR, CDR2 SFDVKD. The CDR3 nucleotides read TGTGCCACCAGTGACCCGATAAAGGGGGGAAACATTCAGTACTTC. This encodes CATSDPIKGGNIQYF.

This clonotype showed up many times. The chain has TRBV12-3 or TRBV12-4 and TRBJ1-2, with D possibly being TRBD1 (5 bases). Deletions cut 6 bases from V and 2 bases from J, with 7 bases between. This CDR3 spans 12 amino acids. CDR3 residues: CASSQGNYGYTF. The DNA for the CDR3 is TGTGCCAGCAGCCAGGGAAACTATGGCTACACCTTC.

The table lists this clonotype with many counts. The chain couples TRBV6-1 to TRBJ1-5; D is perhaps TRBD1 (5 bases). Germline lookup yields CDR1 MNHNS and CDR2 SASEGT. This CDR3 contains 16 residues. Trimming left V 5 bases short and J 1 base short, with 15 bases between. CDR3 loop: CASSPQRGMSNQPQHF. The CDR3 region has the DNA TGTGCCAGCAGTCCTCAAAGGGGAATGAGCAATCAGCCCCAGCATTTT.

The rearrangement joins TRBV20-1 to TRBJ2-6, with TRBD2 matching over 7 bases. V lost 3 bases, J lost 4 bases, and 12 bases stayed unmatched. The CDR3 totals 17 residues. Germline V gene sequence: CDR1 DFQATT, CDR2 SNEGSKA (reference sequence). CDR3 amino acids: CSASSSGRVSGANVLTF. CDR3 coding DNA: TGCAGTGCTAGTAGTTCAGGGAGGGTCTCAGGGGCCAACGTCCTGACTTTC.

This clonotype was picked up many times. The J gene is TRBJ2-1, the V gene TRBV12-3 or TRBV12-4; 9 nucleotides align to TRBD2. The CDR3 sequence is 15 residues long. V lost 8 bases, J lost 4 bases, and 9 bases stayed unmatched. The CDR3 DNA follows: TGTGCCAGCCGCCGTAGCGGGGGTTTGTACAATGAGCAGTTCTTC. Residues: CASRRSGGLYNEQFF.

This rearrangement joins TRBV7-9 to TRBJ1-4; D is perhaps TRBD1 (6 bases). V lost 6 bases to trimming and J lost 7 bases, with 15 bases between them. The CDR3 sequence is 14 residues long. Germline CDR1 is SEHNR and CDR2 is FQNEAQ (reference sequence). The CDR3 DNA is TGTGCCAGCAGTAACAGGGCGGGGAGTGAAAAACTGTTTTTT. Its translation: CASSNRAGSEKLFF.